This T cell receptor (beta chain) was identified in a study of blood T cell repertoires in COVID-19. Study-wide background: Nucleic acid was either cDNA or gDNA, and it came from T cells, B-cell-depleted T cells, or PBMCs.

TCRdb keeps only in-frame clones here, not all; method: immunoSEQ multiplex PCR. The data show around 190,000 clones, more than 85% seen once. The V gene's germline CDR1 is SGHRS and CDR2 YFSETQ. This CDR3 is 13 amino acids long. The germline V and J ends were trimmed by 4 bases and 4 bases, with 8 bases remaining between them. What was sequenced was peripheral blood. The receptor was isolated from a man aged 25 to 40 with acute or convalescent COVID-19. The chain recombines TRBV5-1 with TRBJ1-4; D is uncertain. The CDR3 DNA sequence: TGCGCCAGCAGCCCGGGAGTTAATGAAAAACTGTTTTTT. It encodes CASSPGVNEKLFF. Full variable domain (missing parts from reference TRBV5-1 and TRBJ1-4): KAGVTQTPRYLIKTRGQQVTLSCSPISGHRSVSWYQQTPGQGLQFLFEYFSETQRNKGNFPGRFSGRQFSNSRSEMNVSTLELGDSALYLCASSPGVNEKLFFGSGTQLSVL.